This entry lists 24 T cell receptor beta chains sequenced from one sample in a study of blood T cell repertoires in COVID-19. Sequencing was performed with immunoSEQ multiplex PCR; in TCRdb, only in-frame clones are kept and a portion is missing. The top ten clones hold under 2% of a sample with about 140,000 clones, 84% of them seen once. Sequencing used PBMCs or T cells enriched from blood (not recorded which). The receptors were sampled from a woman under 30 who had been exposed to COVID-19.

This sequence joins TRBV30 and TRBJ1-3; no firm D call. This CDR3 is 15 amino acids long. Trimming removed 4 bases from V and 0 bases from J, with 13 bases in between. Germline V lookup: CDR1 GTSNPN, CDR2 SVGIG (reference sequence). The CDR3 is CAWTSIESSGNTIYF. Written as DNA, the CDR3 is TGTGCCTGGACTTCGATTGAGAGCTCTGGAAACACCATATATTTT.

The chain combines TRBV27 with TRBJ2-2; 7 bases match TRBD1. V dropped 7 bases and J dropped 4; count of bases not matched to a gene: 12. The CDR3 is 16 residues long. The germline CDR1 and CDR2 sequences are MNHEY and SMNVEV (reference sequence). CDR3 sequence reads: CASTDPYRGGTGELFF. The DNA of the CDR3 is TGTGCCAGCACCGACCCCTACAGGGGCGGCACCGGGGAGCTGTTTTTT.

V gene TRBV19 combines with J gene TRBJ2-2; TRBD1 matches at 8 bases. The trim removed 5 bases at V and 9 bases at J, leaving 17 bases unmatched. Germline V CDR1 and CDR2: LNHDA, SQIVND (reference sequence). The CDR3 extends over 17 amino acids. CDR3 loop: CASSGAGTGLVSRELFF. Here the CDR3 DNA reads TGTGCCAGTAGTGGGGCCGGGACAGGTTTAGTGTCCCGGGAGCTGTTTTTT.

This clone occurred a few times. The CDR3 loop reads CASSPRGSNEKLFF. Written as DNA, the CDR3 is TGCGCCAGCAGCCCCAGGGGATCAAATGAAAAACTGTTTTTT. V gene TRBV5-1 combines with J gene TRBJ1-4, with D tentatively TRBD1 (6 bases). Trimming removed 4 bases from V and 5 bases from J, with 12 bases in between. Germline V CDR1 and CDR2: SGHRS, YFSETQ. The CDR3 consists of 14 residues. Supplemented by reference TRBV5-1 and TRBJ1-4, the full variable domain reads KAGVTQTPRYLIKTRGQQVTLSCSPISGHRSVSWYQQTPGQGLQFLFEYFSETQRNKGNFPGRFSGRQFSNSRSEMNVSTLELGDSALYLCASSPRGSNEKLFFGSGTQLSVL.

The CDR3 loop is CASSDRHRDSNQPQHF. CDR3 bases: TGTGCCAGCAGTGACCGACACAGGGACAGCAATCAGCCCCAGCATTTT. V and J are TRBV6-4 and TRBJ1-5, with D possibly TRBD1 on 6 matching bases. Germline V gives CDR1 MRHNA, CDR2 SNTAGT. Trimming took 2 bases from V and 1 from J, leaving 12 bases between them. The CDR3 runs to 16 residues.

This clone was picked up a small number of times. CDR3 in amino acids: CASSPAPGQGAADEKLFF. CDR3 sequence (DNA): TGTGCCAGCAGTCCCGCTCCAGGACAGGGGGCCGCGGATGAAAAACTGTTTTTT. The chain links TRBV25-1 to TRBJ1-4, with 11 bases fitting TRBD1. Germline V gene data show CDR1 as MGHDK and CDR2 as SYGVNS. V trimming: 5 bases; J trimming: 6 bases; junction bases outside the gene matches: 14. There are 18 residues in the CDR3.

This chain uses TRBV2 with TRBJ2-5; the D gene is possibly TRBD2 (6 bases). This CDR3 has 11 amino acids. V was clipped by 6 bases and J by 4 bases, with 6 bases between them. The germline V gene has CDR1 SNHLY and CDR2 FYNNEI. CDR3 sequence reads: CASSGGETQYF. CDR3 coding DNA: TGTGCCAGCAGCGGGGGAGAGACCCAGTACTTC.

Only a few counts were recorded for this clone. The chain employs TRBV28 and TRBJ2-7; perhaps TRBD2 as D (6 bases). Per the germline V gene, CDR1 is MDHEN and CDR2 is SYDVKM. Trimming stripped 2 bases from V and 5 bases from J, with 13 bases between. The CDR3 is made up of 14 amino acids. The CDR3 DNA follows: TGTGCCAGCAGTTTAGGCGGGGTAATCGACGAGCAGTACTTC. Its protein product is CASSLGGVIDEQYF.

The J gene is TRBJ2-2, the V gene TRBV5-1; TRBD2 aligns across 9 bases. Looked up from germline, CDR1 is SGHRS and CDR2 is YFSETQ. The CDR3 is 15 residues long. V trimming: 4 bases; J trimming: 3 bases; junction bases outside the gene matches: 4. This CDR3 is CASSNSGSDTGELFF. CDR3 DNA: TGCGCCAGCAGCAATAGCGGGAGTGACACCGGGGAGCTGTTTTTT. Filled out from reference TRBV5-1 and TRBJ2-2, the complete variable domain reads KAGVTQTPRYLIKTRGQQVTLSCSPISGHRSVSWYQQTPGQGLQFLFEYFSETQRNKGNFPGRFSGRQFSNSRSEMNVSTLELGDSALYLCASSNSGSDTGELFFGEGSRLTVL.

J is TRBJ2-1 and V is TRBV30; 8 nucleotides align to TRBD1. This CDR3 contains 15 residues. From germline, CDR1 is GTSNPN and CDR2 SVGIG (reference sequence). V gave up 1 base and J gave up 9 bases; unmatched junction bases: 11. CDR3 loop: CAWSAIGTGGGEQFF. For the CDR3, the DNA is TGTGCCTGGAGTGCCATTGGTACAGGGGGAGGTGAGCAGTTCTTC.

The rearrangement links TRBV12-3 or TRBV12-4 to TRBJ2-7; no clear D gene. There are 13 residues in the CDR3. The V end was cut by 8 bases, the J end by 2 bases, with 13 bases between. Here the CDR3 reads CASSPQTPYEQYF. For the CDR3, the DNA is TGTGCCAGCTCCCCACAGACCCCCTACGAGCAGTACTTC.

The chain recombines TRBV29-1 with TRBJ2-5; the match to TRBD1 covers 7 bases. The CDR3 is 12 residues long. Germline trimming cut 2 bases from V and 5 bases from J; bases unmatched to any gene: 2. Per germline, CDR1 SQVTM and CDR2 ANQGSEA. As DNA, the CDR3 is TGCAGCGTTGAAAAGGGGGCTGAGACCCAGTACTTC. It yields the protein CSVEKGAETQYF.

This sequence joins TRBV28 and TRBJ1-2; no definite D call. This CDR3 comprises 12 residues. From germline, CDR1 is MDHEN and CDR2 SYDVKM. The CDR3 sequence: CAVETGGYGYTF. The CDR3 bases are TGTGCTGTCGAGACCGGAGGCTATGGCTACACCTTC.

The genes are TRBV6-2 or TRBV6-3 and TRBJ2-1; D is unclear. This CDR3 has 13 amino acids. The V end lost 6 bases, the J end lost 4 bases, and 10 bases lay between the germline ends. The V gene's germline CDR1 is MNHEY and CDR2 SVGEGT. The CDR3 is CASSRQGYNEQFF. In nucleotides, the CDR3 is TGTGCCAGCAGCAGACAAGGATACAATGAGCAGTTCTTC.

The chain employs TRBV7-3 and TRBJ1-1, with 8 bases identical to TRBD1. V was clipped by 2 bases and J by 1 base; unmatched bases: 0. The V gene's germline CDR1 is SGHTA and CDR2 FQGTGA. This CDR3 is built from 14 residues. The CDR3 DNA is TGTGCCAGCAGCTTAGGGACAGGGAACACTGAAGCTTTCTTT. It encodes CASSLGTGNTEAFF.

This sequence joins TRBV4-2 and TRBJ2-1; no definite D call. The CDR3 covers 16 residues. Trimming shortened V by 0 bases and J by 2 bases, and 11 bases separated the two germline ends. From germline, CDR1 is LGHNA and CDR2 YNFKEQ. The CDR3 DNA sequence: TGTGCCAGCAGCCAAGACCTGTGGGCCCCCTACAATGAGCAGTTCTTC. As protein: CASSQDLWAPYNEQFF.

V gene TRBV19 combines with J gene TRBJ1-1, with 9 bases matching TRBD1. J lost 0 bases, V lost 9 bases, and 8 bases had no gene match. CDR3 length: 15 amino acids. Germline V gives CDR1 LNHDA, CDR2 SQIVND (reference sequence). The CDR3 DNA reads TGTGCCAGCAAGAGACAGGGGGACCTGAACACTGAAGCTTTCTTT. Translating it yields CASKRQGDLNTEAFF.

The chain is built from TRBV24-1 and TRBJ2-1; D is undetermined. This CDR3 contains 13 residues. Trimming took off 7 bases at V and 4 bases at J, with 10 bases between the two ends. CDR1 and CDR2 (germline): KGHDR, SFDVKD. This CDR3 reads CATRSQNYNEQFF. Here the CDR3 DNA reads TGTGCCACCAGGTCGCAGAATTACAATGAGCAGTTCTTC.

CDR3 protein: CASGTGPSGNTIYF. The CDR3, as DNA: TGTGCCAGCGGGACAGGGCCTTCTGGAAACACCATATATTTT. The V gene is TRBV28, the J gene TRBJ1-3, with 9 bases fitting TRBD1. The V gene end was trimmed by 8 bases and the J gene end by 1 base; junction bases not matched to a gene: 3. Per germline, CDR1 MDHEN and CDR2 SYDVKM. This CDR3 contains 14 residues.

The chain recombines TRBV18 with TRBJ2-1, with 9 bases aligning to TRBD2. CDR3 length equals 17 residues. Looked up from germline, CDR1 is KGHSH and CDR2 is LQKENI. Trimming took 1 base from V and 7 from J; bases not matched to a gene: 11. CDR3 bases: TGTGCCAGCTCACCACGGAGGGATAGCGGGAGTGGTAATGAGCAGTTCTTC. It encodes CASSPRRDSGSGNEQFF.

On this clone: Other DNA sequences in this specimen translate into the identical CDR3. The chain is built from TRBV5-1 and TRBJ2-7, with a weak D call TRBD1 (6 bases). Germline CDR1 reads SGHRS; CDR2 reads YFSETQ. The CDR3 extends over 14 amino acids. Deletions cut 0 bases from V and 1 base from J, with 8 bases between. Here the CDR3 reads CASSLEQGSYEQYF. CDR3 nucleotide sequence: TGCGCCAGCAGCTTGGAACAGGGTTCCTACGAGCAGTACTTC.

This chain links TRBV4-2 with TRBJ1-1, with 7 bases that match TRBD1. Germline lookup yields CDR1 LGHNA and CDR2 YNFKEQ. The CDR3 sequence is 15 residues long. J gave up 1 base and V 4 bases, and 6 bases lay outside the gene matches. The CDR3 loop reads CASSLFDRENTEAFF. The CDR3 DNA is TGTGCCAGCAGCCTATTCGACAGGGAGAACACTGAAGCTTTCTTT.

This sequence joins TRBV27 and TRBJ1-1; no firm D call. V was clipped by 6 bases and J by 1 base, with 3 bases between them. This CDR3 region has 11 residues. Germline assignment: CDR1 MNHEY and CDR2 SMNVEV (reference sequence). The CDR3 loop is CASRRNTEAFF. The CDR3 nucleotides are TGTGCCAGCAGGAGGAACACTGAAGCTTTCTTT.

This CDR3 reads CAFDAGANQPQHF. In nucleotides, the CDR3 is TGTGCCTTTGATGCAGGGGCAAATCAGCCCCAGCATTTT. The chain combines TRBV30 with TRBJ1-5; TRBD1 might be the D (6 bases). CDR1 is GTSNPN and CDR2 is SVGIG in the germline V gene (reference sequence). The CDR3 length is 13 residues. V dropped 7 bases and J dropped 4 bases, with 14 bases sitting between them. The full variable domain, rest sourced from reference TRBV30 and TRBJ1-5, is SQTIHQWPATLVQPVGSPLSLECTVEGTSNPNLYWYRQAAGRGLQLLFYSVGIGQISSEVPQNLSASRPQDRQFILSSKKLLLSDSGFYLCAFDAGANQPQHFGDGTRLSIL.